This T cell receptor (beta chain) was profiled in a study of early stage breast cancer tumors. Sequencing was performed with immunoSEQ multiplex PCR; in TCRdb, only in-frame clones are kept and a portion is missing. The data show over 13,000 clones, with 79% seen just once and less than 8.5% held by the top ten. Trimming removed 7 bases at V and 6 bases at J, with 9 bases between. CDR3 size: 10 residues. CDR1 and CDR2 (germline): SQVTM, ANQGSEA. The V call is TRBV29-1, the J call TRBJ1-2; D gene unclear. This clonotype was obtained from a person aged 45-60 years with breast cancer. Sequenced input: normal breast tissue next to the tumor. The CDR3 reads CSARIDGYTF. CDR3 nucleotide sequence: TGCAGCGCCCGGATCGATGGCTACACCTTC.